This T cell receptor (beta chain) was sequenced in a study of cytomegalovirus exposure and HLA in healthy donors. PCR employed 60 Vbeta and 13 Jbeta primers. Using immunoSEQ multiplex PCR, the repertoire was profiled, and TCRdb retains in-frame clones only, with some absent. The sample includes approximately 100,000 clones, roughly 80% of them seen just once. The CDR3 runs 17 residues. V was clipped by 0 bases and J by 4 bases; unmatched bases: 12. Germline loops: CDR1 SGHRS, CDR2 YFSETQ. The clonotype was recovered from a man in his 60s in good health and CMV-seronegative. Sequenced sample: PBMCs. The V gene is TRBV5-1, the J gene TRBJ1-2; 7 bases agree with TRBD1. The CDR3 reads CASSLAGQPNSSYGYTF. CDR3 DNA sequence: TGCGCCAGCAGCTTGGCGGGACAGCCAAATTCGTCCTATGGCTACACCTTC.